This T cell receptor beta chain came from a study of CD8 T cells in ankylosing spondylitis. The CDR3 is 14 residues long. Trimming removed 6 bases from V and 4 bases from J, with 16 bases in between. CDR1 DFQATT and CDR2 SNEGSKA come from the germline V gene (reference sequence). MiXCR, run by TCRdb on the 5' RACE reads, gives a single entry per CDR3 protein. The sample lists about 310,000 distinct CDR3 sequences, roughly 20% occurring once. This clonotype appeared a few times. The specimen was blood, either unsorted or a sorted T cell fraction (not recorded which). The clonotype was recovered from a female donor with ankylosing spondylitis or in good health (not recorded which). The chain recombines TRBV20-1 with TRBJ2-1; D perhaps matches TRBD2 (6 bases). In nucleotides, the CDR3 is TGCAGTGCCCCCATTGGGCGGGGTTACAATGAGCAGTTCTTC. This gives the protein CSAPIGRGYNEQFF.